The 13 T cell receptor beta chains below come from one sample, sequenced in a study of cytomegalovirus exposure and HLA in healthy donors. PCR involved 60 Vbeta and 13 Jbeta primers. The assay was immunoSEQ multiplex PCR, and TCRdb's table has in-frame clones only and misses some. The sample has 100,000 to 150,000 clones, about two thirds seen once. The material sequenced was PBMCs. These receptors were obtained from an older woman in good health and CMV-seropositive.

The chain employs TRBV18 and TRBJ1-5; 7 bases are a match to TRBD1. After removal of 6 bases from V and 3 bases from J, the junction contained 8 bases not matched to a gene. The CDR3 contains 15 residues. Germline values: CDR1 KGHSH, CDR2 LQKENI. As DNA, the CDR3 is TGTGCCAGCTCCCCAGGACAGGTGTTCAATCAGCCCCAGCATTTT. It translates to CASSPGQVFNQPQHF.

V and J are TRBV10-3 and TRBJ2-7; TRBD2 agrees at 10 bases. The V segment lost 1 base and the J segment 9 bases; nucleotides outside the gene matches: 0. This CDR3 has 12 residues. CDR1 is ENHRY, CDR2 SYGVKD, per germline. The CDR3 DNA follows: TGTGCCATCAGTGAGTGGACTAGCGGGCAGTACTTC. As protein: CAISEWTSGQYF.

This clone was seen more than once but under ten times. J is TRBJ1-1 and V is TRBV13; 8 bases map to TRBD1. CDR1 and CDR2 from the germline V gene are PRHDT and FYEKMQ (reference sequence). Germline trimming cut 8 bases from V and 3 bases from J; bases unmatched to any gene: 11. CDR3 length: 15 amino acids. The CDR3 is CASFGQGPMDTEAFF. The CDR3 DNA follows: TGTGCCAGCTTCGGACAGGGACCTATGGACACTGAAGCTTTCTTT. Combining the CDR3 with reference TRBV13 and TRBJ1-1 gives the whole variable domain AAGVIQSPRHLIKEKRETATLKCYPIPRHDTVYWYQQGPGQDPQFLISFYEKMQSDKGSIPDRFSAQQFSDYHSELNMSSLELGDSALYFCASFGQGPMDTEAFFGQGTRLTVV.

The J gene is TRBJ1-6, the V gene TRBV6-5; D is uncertain. V gave up 0 bases and J gave up 13 bases, with 19 bases separating them. The CDR3 contains 16 residues. From germline, CDR1 is MNHEY and CDR2 SVGAGI. Here the CDR3 reads CASSYSGGEGVFPLHF. The CDR3 nucleotides are TGTGCCAGCAGTTACTCGGGCGGGGAGGGAGTCTTCCCCCTCCACTTT.

This clone has a handful of counts. The genes are TRBV19 and TRBJ2-1, with D maybe TRBD2 (6 bases). Per the germline V gene, CDR1 is LNHDA and CDR2 is SQIVND (reference sequence). The CDR3 contains 13 residues. Trimming took off 6 bases at V and 6 bases at J, with 12 bases between the two ends. CDR3 protein: CASRPDYFNEQFF. CDR3 in DNA: TGTGCCAGTAGGCCGGACTATTTCAATGAGCAGTTCTTC.

V is TRBV7-2 and J is TRBJ2-1; the match to TRBD1 covers 8 bases. CDR3 length: 15 residues. Trimming took 4 bases from V and 1 from J; bases not matched to a gene: 3. CDR1 SGHTA and CDR2 FQGNSA come from the germline V gene. The CDR3 region is CASSSDRGSYNEQFF. CDR3 coding DNA: TGTGCCAGCAGCTCTGACAGGGGTTCCTACAATGAGCAGTTCTTC.

This clone has more than one count but fewer than ten. The chain couples TRBV11-2 to TRBJ2-1; 9 nucleotides line up with TRBD1. In germline, CDR1 is SGHAT, CDR2 FQNNGV. The CDR3 runs 15 residues. After removal of 4 bases from V and 6 bases from J, the junction contained 7 bases not matched to a gene. CDR3 residues: CASSSQGQGSNEQFF. The CDR3 coding sequence is TGTGCCAGCAGCTCCCAGGGACAGGGAAGCAATGAGCAGTTCTTC.

The rearrangement uses TRBV18 and TRBJ2-5; the D gene is possibly TRBD1 (6 bases). Germline assignment: CDR1 KGHSH and CDR2 LQKENI. The CDR3 length is 13 residues. V lost 6 bases to trimming and J lost 5 bases, with 13 bases between them. CDR3 loop: CASSPGAAETQYF. The CDR3 DNA sequence: TGTGCCAGCTCGCCAGGGGCGGCGGAGACCCAGTACTTC.

This clone was picked up a small number of times. This chain links TRBV7-6 with TRBJ2-2; maybe TRBD1 (6 bases). V dropped 2 bases and J dropped 4 bases, with 11 bases sitting between them. The CDR3 extends over 15 amino acids. Per the germline V gene, CDR1 is SGHVS and CDR2 is FNYEAQ. CDR3 nucleotide sequence: TGTGCCAGCAGCTTATCGGGACAAGGCACCGGGGAGCTGTTTTTT. Its translation is CASSLSGQGTGELFF.

The chain joins TRBV6-1 to TRBJ1-4, with D tentatively TRBD1 (5 bases). The germline V and J ends were trimmed by 2 bases and 7 bases, with 11 bases remaining between them. Germline CDR1 and CDR2: MNHNS and SASEGT. The CDR3 has 14 amino acids. The chain's CDR3 is CASSEPRGTEKLFF. The CDR3 DNA reads TGTGCCAGCAGTGAACCTCGGGGGACTGAAAAACTGTTTTTT.

The chain carries TRBV7-3 and TRBJ2-1, with no clear D. Trimming pared 4 bases from V and 9 bases from J, leaving 10 bases between. The CDR3 has 12 amino acids. CDR1 is SGHTA and CDR2 is FQGTGA in the germline V gene. CDR3 in DNA: TGTGCCAGCAGCTCCCCCTACGGTGAGCAGTTCTTC. Encoded protein: CASSSPYGEQFF. Combining the CDR3 with reference TRBV7-3 and TRBJ2-1 gives the whole variable domain GAGVSQTPSNKVTEKGKYVELRCDPISGHTALYWYRQSLGQGPEFLIYFQGTGAADDSGLPNDRFFAVRPEGSVSTLKIQRTERGDSAVYLCASSSPYGEQFFGPGTRLTVL.

The rearrangement links TRBV5-1 to TRBJ1-2, with D unclear. This CDR3 has 16 amino acids. Germline V gene data show CDR1 as SGHRS and CDR2 as YFSETQ. The V end was cut by 0 bases, the J end by 7 bases, with 19 bases between. The CDR3 sequence is CASSLENPGILSGYTF. The DNA for the CDR3 is TGCGCCAGCAGCTTGGAGAATCCGGGGATTTTAAGTGGCTACACCTTC.

This chain connects TRBV6-5 to TRBJ1-2; D gene unclear. Trimming cost V 0 bases and J 0 bases, with 11 bases left between them. Germline V gene lookup returns CDR1 MNHEY and CDR2 SVGAGI. This CDR3 has 16 residues. CDR3 bases: TGTGCCAGCAGTTACTCGAGTGGCGGAGCTAACTATGGCTACACCTTC. Residues: CASSYSSGGANYGYTF.